These 8 T cell receptor beta chains were sequenced from one sample in a study of naive and memory T cell subsets. Two oligonucleotides, mixed equimolar, formed the beta constant-region primer covering TRBC1 and TRBC2. Using its own MiXCR run on the UMI-ligation and nested PCR reads, TCRdb lists one record per CDR3 protein. The repertoire includes roughly 98,000 distinct CDR3 sequences, 5.5% to 8.5% of them detected once, and over 1.5% sits in the top ten. Sequencing was performed on central memory CD4+ T cells from blood. The receptors were gathered from a human donor in good health.

The table lists this clonotype with a few counts. The J gene is TRBJ2-1, the V gene TRBV4-2; D tentatively fits TRBD1 or TRBD2 (5 bases each). Trimming took 2 bases from V and 8 from J, leaving 16 bases between them. This CDR3 comprises 15 residues. Germline CDR1 LGHNA, CDR2 YNFKEQ. The CDR3 region is CASSQTGTSGDEQFF. DNA of the CDR3: TGTGCCAGCAGCCAAACCGGGACCTCCGGCGATGAGCAGTTCTTC.

Ten or more counts support this clonotype. The rearrangement joins TRBV29-1 to TRBJ1-6, with 8 bases that match TRBD1. The V gene's germline CDR1 is SQVTM and CDR2 ANQGSEA. The CDR3 length is 15 residues. V was pared by 5 bases and J by 0 bases, with 3 bases of the junction left unmatched. CDR3 DNA sequence: TGCAGCGTTAGGACAGGGAGCTCCTATAATTCACCCCTCCACTTT. This codes for CSVRTGSSYNSPLHF.

This clonotype was picked up a small number of times. The chain links TRBV6-1 to TRBJ2-7, with D perhaps TRBD1 (6 bases). In germline, CDR1 is MNHNS, CDR2 SASEGT. V lost 6 bases and J 4 bases, leaving 10 bases between the germline ends. This CDR3 spans 12 amino acids. CDR3 protein: CASRFTGYEQYF. For the CDR3, the DNA is TGTGCCAGCAGATTTACAGGGTACGAGCAGTACTTC.

Comment on this clonotype: A read error may explain this, as a much larger clone is one base away. The chain employs TRBV18 and TRBJ1-3; the match to TRBD1 covers 7 bases. The CDR3 runs 16 residues. The germline gives CDR1 KGHSH, CDR2 LQKENI. CDR3 sequence (DNA): TGTGCCAGCTCACCACTGTGGACAGGCTCTGGAAACGCCATATATTTT. It specifies CASSPLWTGSGNAIYF.

V gene TRBV18 combines with J gene TRBJ2-3; D is possibly TRBD1 or TRBD2 (5 bases each). Germline V gene sequence: CDR1 KGHSH, CDR2 LQKENI. The CDR3 is made up of 14 amino acids. Trimming removed 4 bases from V and 0 bases from J, with 8 bases in between. DNA for the CDR3: TGTGCCAGCTCACGGGACCCCAGCACAGATACGCAGTATTTT. Translation gives CASSRDPSTDTQYF. Using reference TRBV18 and TRBJ2-3 for the parts outside the CDR3, the full variable domain is NAGVMQNPRHLVRRRGQEARLRCSPMKGHSHVYWYRQLPEEGLKFMVYLQKENIIDESGMPKERFSAEFPKEGPSILRIQQVVRGDSAAYFCASSRDPSTDTQYFGPGTRLTVL.

This clonotype was observed at least ten times. The chain has TRBV6-1 and TRBJ1-5; D perhaps matches TRBD1 (6 bases). Germline-derived CDR1 and CDR2 are MNHNS and SASEGT. This CDR3 has 13 residues. Trimming took off 8 bases at V and 7 bases at J, with 15 bases between the two ends. The DNA of the CDR3 is TGTGCCAGCGCCGAACAGGGATGGCAGCCCCAGCATTTT. Residues: CASAEQGWQPQHF.

The CDR3 region is CASRWDSSYNEQFF. CDR3 nucleotides: TGTGCCAGCAGGTGGGACAGCTCCTACAATGAGCAGTTCTTC. The chain couples TRBV6-2 or TRBV6-3 to TRBJ2-1, with 7 bases that match TRBD1. The germline V gene encodes CDR1 MNHEY and CDR2 SVGEGT. The CDR3 spans 14 residues. V was clipped by 6 bases and J by 0 bases; unmatched bases: 2.

The chain links TRBV20-1 to TRBJ2-5, with 11 nucleotides matching TRBD2. V was pared by 0 bases and J by 3 bases, with 15 bases of the junction left unmatched. The CDR3 runs to 19 residues. The germline gives CDR1 DFQATT, CDR2 SNEGSKA (reference sequence). CDR3 loop: CSARDLPALAGEGEETQYF. In nucleotides, the CDR3 is TGCAGTGCTAGAGATCTCCCCGCACTAGCGGGAGAGGGGGAAGAGACCCAGTACTTC.